These 22 T cell receptor beta chains came from one sample sequenced in a study of T cells in Graves' hyperthyroidism and ophthalmopathy. Using RNA transcripts as the source, TCR beta CDR3 regions were amplified. The TCR CDR3 first-round RT-PCR relied on the HTBI primer set. TCRdb called the multiplex PCR reads again in MiXCR, with one record for every CDR3 protein. The table has tens of thousands of distinct CDR3 sequences, roughly 51% seen once. The material sequenced was peripheral blood or thyroid tissue (not recorded which). The source of these receptors is a man aged 18-30 years with Graves' hyperthyroidism.

The V and J genes are TRBV6-2 or TRBV6-3 and TRBJ1-6; D may be TRBD1 (6 bases). Germline V gene data show CDR1 as MNHEY and CDR2 as SVGEGT. V lost 4 bases and J 2 bases, leaving 12 bases between the germline ends. CDR3 length equals 16 residues. The CDR3 here is CASSSRTAPYNSPLHF. The CDR3, as DNA: TGTGCCAGCAGTTCGAGGACAGCGCCCTATAATTCACCCCTCCACTTT.

About this clonotype itself: A much larger clone sits a single nucleotide away, making a read error possible. This sequence joins TRBV6-5 and TRBJ2-2, with D possibly matching TRBD2 (6 bases). CDR3 length: 17 residues. Between the trimmed V and J ends, which lost 5 bases and 2 bases, there was a span of 18 bases. Germline CDR1 reads MNHEY; CDR2 reads SVGAGI. The chain's CDR3 is CASSDPTGRGNTGELFF. The CDR3 DNA reads TGTGCCAGCAGTGACCCCACCGGGAGAGGTAACACCGGGGAGCTGTTTTTT.

The rearrangement links TRBV20-1 to TRBJ2-5; 13 bases map to TRBD2. This CDR3 is built from 15 residues. Germline V gene data show CDR1 as DFQATT and CDR2 as SNEGSKA (reference sequence). V trimming: 7 bases; J trimming: 5 bases; junction bases outside the gene matches: 10. CDR3 nucleotides: TGCAGTGTGCGGACTAGCGGGAGCCGACGGGAGACCCAGTACTTC. It is translated as CSVRTSGSRRETQYF.

J is TRBJ2-7 and V is TRBV20-1, with D maybe TRBD1 (5 bases). The DNA end favors TRBJ2-3, so the J call may be wrong. CDR3 size: 11 residues. Per the germline V gene, CDR1 is DFQATT and CDR2 is SNEGSKA (reference sequence). This CDR3 reads CSASRVGKQYF. The CDR3 DNA sequence: TGCAGTGCTAGCAGGGTGGGAAAGCAGTATTTT.

The table lists this clonotype with a few counts. The chain combines TRBV2 with TRBJ1-2; the D gene is possibly TRBD1 (5 bases). Between the trimmed V and J ends, which lost 6 bases and 8 bases, there was a span of 19 bases. In germline, CDR1 is SNHLY, CDR2 FYNNEI. The CDR3 consists of 14 residues. CDR3 coding DNA: TGTGCCAGCAGCCTGGATGGGACCGCCAGGGGCTACACCTTC. Its protein is CASSLDGTARGYTF.

The V call is TRBV7-9, the J call TRBJ1-5; D gene uncertain. V gave up 5 bases and J gave up 7 bases, with 15 bases separating them. The CDR3 loop spans 14 amino acids. CDR1 is SEHNR, CDR2 FQNEAQ, per germline (reference sequence). CDR3 coding DNA: TGTGCCAGCAGCGAAGACCAAGCGTACCAGCCCCAGCATTTT. Amino acid sequence: CASSEDQAYQPQHF.

This sequence joins TRBV20-1 and TRBJ1-1, with D unresolved. Trimming left V 3 bases short and J 2 bases short, with 13 bases between. CDR3 length: 14 residues. The germline gives CDR1 DFQATT, CDR2 SNEGSKA (reference sequence). CDR3 amino acids: CSASRAETNTEAFF. In DNA form, the CDR3 reads TGCAGTGCTAGCCGGGCAGAAACTAACACTGAAGCTTTCTTT.

This clonotype was picked up many times. Germline is not matched at one junction end, which may reflect a read error. The chain links TRBV5-1 to TRBJ1-6, with D possibly being TRBD1 (6 bases). Germline V lookup: CDR1 SGHRS, CDR2 YFSETQ. This CDR3 has 16 amino acids. CDR3 nucleotide sequence: TGCGCCAGCAGTTTGGAGGGGGACACCTATAATTCACCCCTCCACTTT. Translation: CASSLEGDTYNSPLHF. The full variable domain, rest sourced from reference TRBV5-1 and TRBJ1-6, is KAGVTQTPRYLIKTRGQQVTLSCSPISGHRSVSWYQQTPGQGLQFLFEYFSETQRNKGNFPGRFSGRQFSNSRSEMNVSTLELGDSALYLCASSLEGDTYNSPLHFGNGTRLTVT.

This clonotype showed up many times. V gene TRBV6-7 combines with J gene TRBJ2-7; 8 nucleotides agree with TRBD2. TRBV6-7 is marked as an open reading frame, function uncertain. There are 14 residues in the CDR3. The V gene end was trimmed by 6 bases and the J gene end by 6 bases; junction bases not matched to a gene: 10. The CDR3 sequence: CASRAGRAFFEQYF. The CDR3 DNA reads as TGTGCCAGCAGGGCCGGGAGGGCCTTTTTCGAGCAGTACTTC.

This rearrangement joins TRBV12-3 or TRBV12-4 to TRBJ2-7; the match to TRBD1 covers 11 bases. Losses at the gene ends were 6 bases for V and 3 bases for J; bases not matched to a gene: 10. This CDR3 region has 16 residues. The CDR3 coding sequence is TGTGCCAGCAGCGTAGAATCGGGACAGGGGGACTACGAGCAGTACTTC. It is translated as CASSVESGQGDYEQYF.

This clonotype was recorded many times. The chain has TRBV4-1 and TRBJ2-7; possibly TRBD1 for D (6 bases). The CDR3 has 15 residues. Germline assignment: CDR1 MGHRA and CDR2 YSYEKL. V gave up 3 bases and J gave up 3 bases, with 15 bases separating them. CDR3 DNA sequence: TGCGCCAGCAGCCACGGGACACATAGGGTCTACGAGCAGTACTTC. As protein: CASSHGTHRVYEQYF.

In its sample, this clonotype was seen many times. This sequence joins TRBV29-1 and TRBJ1-1; no clear D gene. Germline loops: CDR1 SQVTM, CDR2 ANQGSEA. The germline V and J ends were trimmed by 2 bases and 5 bases, with 9 bases remaining between them. The CDR3 is 12 residues long. In DNA form, the CDR3 reads TGCAGCGTTGAACTCTCGGGGACTGAAGCTTTCTTT. This gives the protein CSVELSGTEAFF.

J is TRBJ1-5 and V is TRBV2; 7 bases match TRBD1. The V gene's germline CDR1 is SNHLY and CDR2 FYNNEI. The ends lost 4 bases at V and 4 bases at J; junction bases unmatched: 7. The CDR3 spans 15 residues. The CDR3, as DNA: TGTGCCAGCAGTGGAGGGGGCCGCTGGAATCAGCCCCAGCATTTT. Translated: CASSGGGRWNQPQHF.

The V and J genes are TRBV20-1 and TRBJ2-7; D unresolved. In germline, CDR1 is DFQATT, CDR2 SNEGSKA (reference sequence). The CDR3 has 14 residues. Trimming removed 6 bases from V and 3 bases from J, with 18 bases in between. This chain's CDR3 is CSASSVPPGYEQYF. CDR3 coding DNA: TGCAGTGCCAGCAGTGTACCTCCCGGCTACGAGCAGTACTTC.

V gene TRBV10-2 combines with J gene TRBJ2-7, with 10 bases aligning to TRBD2. With 2 bases clipped from V and 7 bases from J, the junction kept 20 bases outside the gene matches. The CDR3 spans 19 residues. Germline V gives CDR1 WSHSY, CDR2 SAAADI. The CDR3: CASSEAIAGGSSSKREQYF. CDR3 coding DNA: TGCGCCAGCAGTGAGGCGATAGCGGGAGGCTCCTCCTCTAAGAGGGAGCAGTACTTC.

This clonotype was counted a few times. The rearrangement links TRBV29-1 to TRBJ2-5; 9 nucleotides match TRBD1. The CDR3 has 12 residues. J was trimmed by 5 bases and V by 6 bases; bases with no gene match: 4. The germline V gene has CDR1 SQVTM and CDR2 ANQGSEA. CDR3 nucleotides: TGCAGCGTCGACAGGGGGTGGGAGACCCAGTACTTC. Its protein product is CSVDRGWETQYF.

This clonotype has a count of ten or more. The chain joins TRBV20-1 to TRBJ2-3; 10 nucleotides align to TRBD1. Germline CDR1 is DFQATT and CDR2 is SNEGSKA (reference sequence). The CDR3 consists of 15 residues. The J segment lost 5 bases and the V segment lost 3 bases, leaving 8 bases of the junction unmatched. CDR3 sequence: CSASIWDRGIDTQYF. The CDR3 nucleotides read TGCAGTGCTAGTATATGGGACAGGGGTATAGATACGCAGTATTTT.

The V and J genes are TRBV20-1 and TRBJ2-5, with D uncertain. Trimming pared 5 bases from V and 5 bases from J, leaving 6 bases between. The CDR3 is 10 amino acids. The germline CDR1 and CDR2 sequences are DFQATT and SNEGSKA (reference sequence). CDR3 protein: CSAATETQYF. The CDR3 bases are TGCAGTGCTGCTACTGAGACCCAGTACTTC.

This clonotype was seen at least ten times. The rearrangement joins TRBV28 to TRBJ2-5, with 8 bases matching TRBD1. The CDR3 length is 15 residues. Germline lookup yields CDR1 MDHEN and CDR2 SYDVKM. Trimming cost V 6 bases and J 4 bases; bases outside gene matches: 10. CDR3 residues: CASSTPTGDGETQYF. CDR3 DNA sequence: TGTGCCAGCAGCACCCCGACAGGGGACGGAGAGACCCAGTACTTC.

The rearrangement uses TRBV5-1 and TRBJ2-6; D possibly matches TRBD1 or TRBD2 (5 bases each). This CDR3 has 11 residues. V was pared by 4 bases and J by 16 bases, with 12 bases between. Germline CDR1 is SGHRS and CDR2 is YFSETQ. CDR3 amino acids: CASSPGHSLTF. The CDR3 nucleotides are TGCGCCAGCAGCCCGGGGCACAGTCTGACTTTC. The variable domain in full, completed from reference TRBV5-1 and TRBJ2-6, reads KAGVTQTPRYLIKTRGQQVTLSCSPISGHRSVSWYQQTPGQGLQFLFEYFSETQRNKGNFPGRFSGRQFSNSRSEMNVSTLELGDSALYLCASSPGHSLTFGAGSRLTVL.

The rearrangement uses TRBV6-5 and TRBJ1-1; 7 bases line up with TRBD1. The CDR3 is 14 amino acids. Germline trimming cut 7 bases from V and 2 bases from J; bases unmatched to any gene: 7. Germline-derived CDR1 and CDR2 are MNHEY and SVGAGI. The CDR3 coding sequence is TGTGCCAGCAATAACAGGGGCCCCAACACTGAAGCTTTCTTT. As protein: CASNNRGPNTEAFF.

In this sample, this clonotype turned up many times. The chain is built from TRBV19 and TRBJ1-2; a possible D gene is TRBD1 (5 bases). The CDR3 has 13 amino acids. Germline V gives CDR1 LNHDA, CDR2 SQIVND (reference sequence). Trimming removed 5 bases from V and 8 bases from J, with 15 bases in between. The CDR3 coding sequence is TGTGCCAGTAGTGGGACTCTTACGGAGGGCTACACCTTC. Its translation: CASSGTLTEGYTF.